The T cell receptor beta chain described here comes from a study of blood T cell repertoires in COVID-19. Study at large: Sites in the United States, Italy and Spain provided acute and convalescent COVID-19 samples. Sample material is recorded as cDNA or gDNA derived from T cells, B-cell-depleted T cells, or PBMCs.

Germline CDR1 and CDR2: LNHDA and SQIVND (reference sequence). The CDR3 runs 15 residues. V was pared by 4 bases and J by 4 bases, with 16 bases between. Original handling: Reference gene primers were amplified, and this amplification served to estimate nucleated cell counts. Sequencing used immunoSEQ multiplex PCR; TCRdb keeps in-frame clones, though not all of them. The V and J calls and the clone size are those of that table, but D and trimming were determined from the DNA. This sample yields around 91,000 clones, of which 70% to 80% are seen a single time; around 18% belongs to the top ten. V gene TRBV19 combines with J gene TRBJ1-2; no definite D call. The sample taken for sequencing was peripheral blood. This TCR was sampled from a woman of 80 years or more with active or convalescent COVID-19. CDR3 protein: CASSSHALGSYGYTF. CDR3 coding DNA: TGTGCCAGTAGTAGTCATGCCCTGGGGAGCTATGGCTACACCTTC.